The 17 T cell receptor beta chains below all came from one sample that was sequenced in a study of blood T cell repertoires in COVID-19. Generated by immunoSEQ multiplex PCR, the TCRdb table keeps only in-frame clones and is missing some. The sample lists 35,000 or so clones, about 85% occurring once. Sequencing was done on a sample of peripheral blood. These receptors came from a man older than 75 with active or convalescent COVID-19.

This clone has only one observation. V usage is TRBV18 and J usage is TRBJ2-2; D gene uncertain. The CDR3 has 12 residues. Germline CDR1 is KGHSH and CDR2 is LQKENI. V dropped 3 bases and J dropped 7 bases, with 6 bases sitting between them. CDR3 bases: TGTGCCAGCTCACCTCTCGTCGGGGAGCTGTTTTTT. It encodes CASSPLVGELFF.

This clone has only one observation. This CDR3 reads CASSLAGAYEQYF. In DNA form, the CDR3 reads TGTGCCAGCAGTTTAGCGGGAGCCTACGAGCAGTACTTC. The genes are TRBV27 and TRBJ2-7, with 7 bases aligning to TRBD2. Germline lookup yields CDR1 MNHEY and CDR2 SMNVEV (reference sequence). Trimming took 2 bases from V and 2 from J; bases not matched to a gene: 0. The CDR3 spans 13 residues.

The CDR3 reads CASSSRGPIEQYF. Written as DNA, the CDR3 is TGTGCCAGCAGCTCCAGGGGACCTATCGAGCAGTACTTC. V and J are TRBV7-9 and TRBJ2-7; tentative D call: TRBD1 (6 bases). This CDR3 spans 13 amino acids. Looked up from germline, CDR1 is SEHNR and CDR2 is FQNEAQ (reference sequence). The V gene lost 4 bases and the J gene lost 6 bases, with 13 bases spanning the gap.

The V gene is TRBV5-1, the J gene TRBJ1-2; 8 nucleotides line up with TRBD1. Trimming took 5 bases from V and 8 from J; bases not matched to a gene: 8. This CDR3 spans 13 amino acids. CDR1 and CDR2 from the germline V gene are SGHRS and YFSETQ. DNA of the CDR3: TGCGCCAGCAGTTTAGGGACAGGCTGGGGCTACACCTTC. Protein sequence: CASSLGTGWGYTF.

The chain carries TRBV6-2 or TRBV6-3 and TRBJ2-1; 13 nucleotides align to TRBD2. This CDR3 region has 17 residues. V shed 5 bases, J shed 0 bases, and the junction held 4 bases outside the gene matches. Germline loops: CDR1 MNHEY, CDR2 SVGEGT. Written as DNA, the CDR3 is TGTGCCAGCAGTCCCAGGACTAGCGGGAGCTCCTACAATGAGCAGTTCTTC. This sequence encodes CASSPRTSGSSYNEQFF.

The rearrangement uses TRBV13 and TRBJ2-7; 8 bases agree with TRBD2. Germline CDR1 reads PRHDT; CDR2 reads FYEKMQ (reference sequence). The V and J ends lost 3 bases and 5 bases, in that order; junction bases with no gene match: 9. The CDR3 has 15 residues. The CDR3 sequence: CASSLGGTSTNEQYF. The CDR3 coding sequence is TGTGCCAGCAGCTTGGGGGGGACTAGTACAAACGAGCAGTACTTC.

This clone was detected a few times. The chain recombines TRBV5-1 with TRBJ2-7; the D is unclear. CDR1 SGHRS and CDR2 YFSETQ come from the germline V gene. V dropped 0 bases and J dropped 3 bases, with 13 bases sitting between them. The CDR3 loop spans 15 amino acids. As DNA, the CDR3 is TGCGCCAGCAGCTTGGGAGTGGGCCCTAACTACGAGCAGTACTTC. The encoded protein is CASSLGVGPNYEQYF.

The chain employs TRBV4-3 and TRBJ2-3; a possible D gene is TRBD1 (6 bases). This CDR3 contains 14 residues. V was clipped by 3 bases and J by 0 bases, with 7 bases between them. The germline CDR1 and CDR2 sequences are LGHNA and YSLEER. CDR3 loop: CASSQDRSTDTQYF. In DNA form, the CDR3 reads TGCGCCAGCAGCCAGGACAGAAGCACAGATACGCAGTATTTT.

V usage is TRBV27 and J usage is TRBJ1-2; 9 bases are a match to TRBD1. CDR1 and CDR2 from the germline V gene are MNHEY and SMNVEV (reference sequence). After removal of 2 bases from V and 8 bases from J, the junction contained 3 bases not matched to a gene. The CDR3 length is 13 residues. In nucleotides, the CDR3 is TGTGCCAGCAGTTTACGGGACAGGGTGGGCTACACCTTC. Protein: CASSLRDRVGYTF.

The chain recombines TRBV6-5 with TRBJ1-2, with TRBD1 matching over 8 bases. The CDR3 spans 15 residues. V gave up 3 bases and J gave up 7 bases; unmatched junction bases: 10. CDR1 MNHEY and CDR2 SVGAGI come from the germline V gene. Here the CDR3 DNA reads TGTGCCAGCAGTTATCGGGCAGGGGGCGTAGGTGGCTACACCTTC. The encoded protein is CASSYRAGGVGGYTF.

The V gene is TRBV19, the J gene TRBJ2-7; TRBD2 matches 10 bases. CDR3 size: 14 residues. In germline, CDR1 is LNHDA, CDR2 SQIVND (reference sequence). The ends lost 3 bases at V and 4 bases at J; junction bases unmatched: 3. CDR3 in amino acids: CASSIGTSEYEQYF. The CDR3 DNA reads as TGTGCCAGTAGTATCGGGACTAGCGAGTACGAGCAGTACTTC.

V gene TRBV7-9 combines with J gene TRBJ2-1, with D perhaps matching TRBD2 (6 bases). This CDR3 region has 15 residues. Between the trimmed V and J ends, which lost 1 base and 5 bases, there was a span of 12 bases. Germline lookup yields CDR1 SEHNR and CDR2 FQNEAQ (reference sequence). The CDR3 sequence is CASSLGRAGNNEQFF. The CDR3 DNA follows: TGTGCCAGCAGCTTAGGTCGCGCGGGGAACAATGAGCAGTTCTTC.

The chain carries TRBV4-3 and TRBJ2-5, with a possible D match to TRBD2 (5 bases). The CDR3 sequence is 16 residues long. Germline V CDR1 and CDR2: LGHNA, YSLEER. Trimming stripped 0 bases from V and 4 bases from J, with 15 bases between. The CDR3 is CASSQDSANRPETQYF. In nucleotides, the CDR3 is TGCGCCAGCAGCCAAGATAGCGCAAACAGACCAGAGACCCAGTACTTC.

The V and J genes are TRBV18 and TRBJ2-7; D possibly corresponds to TRBD2 (5 bases). V was clipped by 3 bases and J by 5 bases, with 14 bases between them. Germline assignment: CDR1 KGHSH and CDR2 LQKENI. This CDR3 contains 14 residues. The CDR3 loop is CASSPGFEGDEQYF. The CDR3 nucleotides are TGTGCCAGCTCACCCGGGTTCGAGGGCGACGAGCAGTACTTC. The whole variable domain, remainder taken from reference TRBV18 and TRBJ2-7, is NAGVMQNPRHLVRRRGQEARLRCSPMKGHSHVYWYRQLPEEGLKFMVYLQKENIIDESGMPKERFSAEFPKEGPSILRIQQVVRGDSAAYFCASSPGFEGDEQYFGPGTRLTVT.

This chain connects TRBV19 to TRBJ1-2, with TRBD1 matching over 10 bases. The germline V gene encodes CDR1 LNHDA and CDR2 SQIVND (reference sequence). The CDR3 covers 13 residues. The ends lost 4 bases at V and 8 bases at J; junction bases unmatched: 4. CDR3 sequence (DNA): TGTGCCAGTAGTACCGGGACAGGGGAAGGCTACACCTTC. Translating gives CASSTGTGEGYTF.

The chain has TRBV9 and TRBJ2-2; 9 bases align to TRBD2. Germline CDR1 is SGDLS and CDR2 is YYNGEE. The CDR3 extends over 16 amino acids. With 0 bases clipped from V and 8 bases from J, the junction kept 8 bases outside the gene matches. As DNA, the CDR3 is TGTGCCAGCAGCGTAGATACAGGACTAGCGCTGGGGGAGCTGTTTTTT. This gives the protein CASSVDTGLALGELFF.

V gene TRBV5-1 combines with J gene TRBJ2-5; D remains unclear. Trimming took off 0 bases at V and 5 bases at J, with 8 bases between the two ends. CDR1 and CDR2 (germline): SGHRS, YFSETQ. The CDR3 covers 13 residues. As DNA, the CDR3 is TGCGCCAGCAGCTTGGGGCCGAGGGAGACCCAGTACTTC. It translates to CASSLGPRETQYF.